This T cell receptor beta chain is from a study of cytomegalovirus exposure and HLA in healthy donors. Study at large: Out of approximately 170 million T cells, an earlier analysis found more than 95 million unique TCR beta sequences in total.

Primers: 60 Vbeta forward and 13 Jbeta reverse. This table comes from immunoSEQ multiplex PCR, and its TCRdb copy is limited to in-frame clones, with some not included. The sample includes roughly 40,000 clones. As regards this clone: The antigen is unknown.

Overall study findings and caveats: Presence/absence analyses supposed approximately even sequencing depth among donors.

Material for sequencing was PBMCs. The receptor comes from a man aged 30-40 years in good health and CMV-seronegative.

CDR3 in amino acids: CASSQDSEINSPLHF. The DNA of the CDR3 is TGCGCCAGCAGCCAAGATTCAGAAATTAATTCACCCCTCCACTTT. V gene TRBV4-3 combines with J gene TRBJ1-6, with unresolved D. V was pared by 0 bases and J by 6 bases, with 9 bases between. Germline CDR1 is LGHNA and CDR2 is YSLEER. The CDR3 is 15 amino acids.